Listed below are T cell receptor beta chains from one sample, sequenced in a study of CD4 T cells in relation to SARS-CoV-2 and coronaviruses. The assay was immunoSEQ multiplex PCR, and TCRdb's table has in-frame clones only and misses some. The repertoire holds around 18,000 clones, with around three quarters as singletons. No antigens are known for them. The sequencing input was CD4+ T cells from PBMCs, cultured in vitro. These receptors were collected from a human donor in good health. Each CDR3 is given with its conserved first and last residue. Fields, in order: clone size, D gene, V gene, J gene, CDR3 DNA, CDR3 protein. The D gene is left open where the match is weak. Clone size appears in some rows only: once, few, many, or a class for an expanded clone.

-	-	TRBV6-6	TRBJ1-1	TGTGCCAGCAGCTCCTTCGACCCAGGTGATGAAGCTTTCTTT	CASSSFDPGDEAFF
-	TRBD2	TRBV2	TRBJ2-1	TGTGCCAGCAGTGAACTAGCGGTGGGAGGGAGTGAGCAGTTCTTC	CASSELAVGGSEQFF
-	TRBD1	TRBV6-6	TRBJ2-7	TGTGCCAGCAGTCAGCGGACAGGGGACAGGAGCTCCTACGAGCAGTACTTC	CASSQRTGDRSSYEQYF
-	-	TRBV6-5	TRBJ2-1	TGTGCCAGCAGTTACTCTCCGGTAGCTGCTGAGCAGTTCTTC	CASSYSPVAAEQFF
-	-	TRBV30	TRBJ1-5	TGTGCCTGGAGTCCCGGGGGGATAGGCAATCAGCCCCAGCATTTT	CAWSPGGIGNQPQHF
-	-	TRBV30	TRBJ1-2	TGTGCCTGGACCTCACTGAACTATGGCTACACCTTC	CAWTSLNYGYTF
-	TRBD2	TRBV2	TRBJ2-1	TGTGCCAGCAGGCGGCGGGAGTTCTCCTACAATGAGCAGTTCTTC	CASRRREFSYNEQFF
-	TRBD2	TRBV7-9	TRBJ2-3	TGTGCCAGCAGCTGGACTAGCGGGACGCGGGATACGCAGTATTTT	CASSWTSGTRDTQYF
-	-	TRBV25-1	TRBJ2-3	TGTGCCAGCATGGGCGGTCCGGATACGCAGTATTTT	CASMGGPDTQYF
-	TRBD2	TRBV5-1	TRBJ2-5	TGCGCCAGCAGCTTGGGGACTAGCTTGAGTCAAGAGACCCAGTACTTC	CASSLGTSLSQETQYF
once	TRBD2	TRBV6-6	TRBJ2-7	TGTGCCAGCAGTGGTAGCGGGAGGACCTACGAGCAGTACTTC	CASSGSGRTYEQYF
few	TRBD1	TRBV9	TRBJ1-3	TGTGCCAGCAGCGGGGGACAGGGGAACGGAAACACCATATATTTT	CASSGGQGNGNTIYF
-	-	TRBV10-1	TRBJ2-3	TGCGCCAGCAGTGATCCAGATACGCAGTATTTT	CASSDPDTQYF
-	-	TRBV7-9	TRBJ1-5	TGTGCCAGCAGCTTAGCAAAGAACACCGATAGCAATCAGCCCCAGCATTTT	CASSLAKNTDSNQPQHF
-	-	TRBV11-3	TRBJ1-1	TGTGCCAGCAGCTTAAGGGGAGAGGCTGAAGCTTTCTTT	CASSLRGEAEAFF
few	-	TRBV25-1	TRBJ1-6	TGTGCCAGCAGGGATCGAGGGGGGGGTAATTCACCCCTCCACTTT	CASRDRGGGNSPLHF
once	-	TRBV28	TRBJ2-7	TGTGCCAGCAATAGGGGGGGTGATTCCTACGAGCAGTACTTC	CASNRGGDSYEQYF
-	-	TRBV6-5	TRBJ2-7	TGTGCCAGCAGTCCCCGGGGCAACAACGAGCAGTACTTC	CASSPRGNNEQYF
-	TRBD2	TRBV29-1	TRBJ2-3	TGCAGCGTTGATGGGTCGGGAGGGCCCGATACGCAGTATTTT	CSVDGSGGPDTQYF
-	TRBD2	TRBV7-9	TRBJ2-5	TGTGCCAGCAGCTTCCCCCGACTAGCGGGTGGACAAGAGACCCAGTACTTC	CASSFPRLAGGQETQYF
-	-	TRBV7-9	TRBJ1-4	TGTGCCAGCAGCCCCGGGTCTGGGACTAATGAAAAACTGTTTTTT	CASSPGSGTNEKLFF
-	TRBD2	TRBV9	TRBJ2-7	TGTGCCAGCAGCGTAGGGGTCGGGGGGGTCGTCTACGAGCAGTACTTC	CASSVGVGGVVYEQYF
few	-	TRBV11-3	TRBJ2-4	TGTGCCAGCAGCTTAGTTCGAGACTCCCTTCAGTACTTC	CASSLVRDSLQYF
-	-	TRBV9	TRBJ1-6	TGTGCCAGCAGCGTAGCTGGAGCGGACGGGCCCCTCCACTTT	CASSVAGADGPLHF
-	-	TRBV19	TRBJ2-6	TGTGCCAGTAGTATAGCCCTGGCAGGGGCCAACGTCCTGACTTTC	CASSIALAGANVLTF
-	TRBD1	TRBV5-5	TRBJ1-5	TGTGCCAGCAGCTATGACAGGGGAGGTCAGCCCCAGCATTTT	CASSYDRGGQPQHF
-	-	TRBV19	TRBJ2-7	TGTGCCACTAGCGTAGGGATTTGGTCAGCTGGAGAATACGAGCAGTACTTC	CATSVGIWSAGEYEQYF
few	-	TRBV10-1	TRBJ2-1	TGCGCCAGCAGTGAGTCGCTGGGGTCATACAATGAGCAGTTCTTC	CASSESLGSYNEQFF
-	TRBD1	TRBV6-5	TRBJ2-2	TGTGCCAGCAGGAGGGGACAGACCGGGGAGCTGTTTTTT	CASRRGQTGELFF
-	-	TRBV2	TRBJ2-5	TGTGCCAGCAGTGAACAGACTATTCAAGAGACCCAGTACTTC	CASSEQTIQETQYF
-	TRBD1	TRBV7-3	TRBJ2-1	TGTGCCAGCAGCGTACAGGGGGGAGGCTCCTACAATGAGCAGTTCTTC	CASSVQGGGSYNEQFF
-	-	TRBV27	TRBJ2-1	TGTGCCAGCAGTTTACGTTTTGGGGGGAGTGCGAATGAGCAGTTCTTC	CASSLRFGGSANEQFF
-	-	TRBV19	TRBJ2-7	TGTGCCACCGCTGGGAGGGCAGGGGGCTTCAGCTCCTACGAGCAGTACTTC	CATAGRAGGFSSYEQYF
once	-	TRBV29-1	TRBJ1-2	TGCAGCGTTGAAGGGCCCTATAACTATGGCTACACCTTC	CSVEGPYNYGYTF
-	TRBD2	TRBV25-1	TRBJ2-5	TGTGCCAGCAGTTCAGGACTAGCGGGACGGTGGGAGACCCAGTACTTC	CASSSGLAGRWETQYF
-	TRBD1	TRBV2	TRBJ2-7	TGTGCCAGCAGACGTAGACAGGGGGCCGTCGAGCAGTACTTC	CASRRRQGAVEQYF
-	TRBD2	TRBV11-2	TRBJ2-1	TGTGCCAGCAGCTTTGGGGTAGGGACTAGTGGGTCGGTTGAGCAGTTCTTC	CASSFGVGTSGSVEQFF
-	-	TRBV7-3	TRBJ2-1	TGTGCCAGCAGCGGGTCAGTGGGGGCGTATGAGCAGTTCTTC	CASSGSVGAYEQFF
-	TRBD2	TRBV7-2	TRBJ2-7	TGTGCCAGCAGCTTACAGGCTAGCGGCTCCTACGAGCAGTACTTC	CASSLQASGSYEQYF
-	TRBD1	TRBV10-3	TRBJ2-7	TGTGCCATCAGTCCCACAGGGGCCGCCGAGCAGTACTTC	CAISPTGAAEQYF
-	-	TRBV5-8	TRBJ1-2	TGTGCCAGCAGCCCCTTTCGGGGCTACACCTTC	CASSPFRGYTF
-	-	TRBV28	TRBJ2-7	TGTGCCAGCCGTAGCGCAGGTAGCTCCTACGAGCAGTACTTC	CASRSAGSSYEQYF
large	TRBD2	TRBV7-3	TRBJ2-2	TGTGCCAGCAGCTTAGCTCGCGGGGGCGGGGAGCTGTTTTTT	CASSLARGGGELFF
-	-	TRBV2	TRBJ2-5	TGTGCCAGCAGTGAAGAAGCGGTAGGGCCAGAGACCCAGTACTTC	CASSEEAVGPETQYF
-	-	TRBV5-1	TRBJ2-7	TGCGCCAGCAGCTTGGTCCAGGGCTACGAGCAGTACTTC	CASSLVQGYEQYF
-	-	TRBV6-6	TRBJ1-2	TGTGCCATTAGAGCGGAGGGGGTCTTTGGCTACACCTTC	CAIRAEGVFGYTF
-	-	TRBV24-1	TRBJ1-5	TGTGCCACCAGTGGCACATATAGCAATCAGCCCCAGCATTTT	CATSGTYSNQPQHF
-	-	TRBV11-2	TRBJ2-1	TGTGCCAGCAGCTTAGATCCAGGTTTTCCCAATGAGCAGTTCTTC	CASSLDPGFPNEQFF
-	-	TRBV6-6	TRBJ2-7	TGTGCCAGCAGTTCCCAAGGGGCAGCGAGTACCTACGAGCAGTACTTC	CASSSQGAASTYEQYF
-	TRBD1	TRBV19	TRBJ1-2	TGTGCCAGTAGCCCGGGACAGCACAGCTATGGCTACACCTTC	CASSPGQHSYGYTF